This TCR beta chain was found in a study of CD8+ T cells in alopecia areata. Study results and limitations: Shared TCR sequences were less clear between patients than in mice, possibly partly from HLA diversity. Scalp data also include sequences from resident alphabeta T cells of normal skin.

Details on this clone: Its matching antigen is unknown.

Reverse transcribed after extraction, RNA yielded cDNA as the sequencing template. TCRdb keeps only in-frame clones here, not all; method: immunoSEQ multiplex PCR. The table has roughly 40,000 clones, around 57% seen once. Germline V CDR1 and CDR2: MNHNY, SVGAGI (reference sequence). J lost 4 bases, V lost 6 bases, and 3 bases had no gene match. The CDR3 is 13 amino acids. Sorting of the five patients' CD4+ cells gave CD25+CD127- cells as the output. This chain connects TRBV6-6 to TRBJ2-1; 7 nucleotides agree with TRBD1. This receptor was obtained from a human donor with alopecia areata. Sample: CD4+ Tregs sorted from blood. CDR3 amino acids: CASSPTGYNEQFF. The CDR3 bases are TGTGCCAGCAGCCCGACAGGGTACAATGAGCAGTTCTTC.